This entry lists 19 T cell receptor beta chains sequenced from one sample in a study of CD8+ T cells in alopecia areata listed by TCRdb under 2018. In the paper's terms, the time point label means: about 4 weeks on oral tofacitinib. The treatment or condition label corresponds to: oral pan-JAK inhibitor, 5-10 mg twice daily. Library generation was performed with the immunoSEQ multiplex PCR assay. RNA was extracted from all samples and reverse transcribed into cDNA as template for TCR sequencing. The table was pulled from immuneACCESS by TCRdb, which kept in-frame rearrangements only. Such tables lose some clones; where checked, under half of the loss comes from unresolved V genes, and the rest has no known cause. This sample lists about 220,000 clones; 50% to 60% were detected once. More than 1.5% of the sample goes to the ten largest clones. The sequences come from CD4+ T cells sorted from blood, collected at week 4, from a patient treated with tofacitinib. These receptor sequences come from a human donor with alopecia areata.

V is TRBV14 and J is TRBJ2-3; D is perhaps TRBD1 or TRBD2 (6 bases each). This CDR3 contains 14 residues. Germline assignment: CDR1 SGHDN and CDR2 FVKESK. V dropped 1 base and J dropped 5 bases, with 10 bases sitting between them. CDR3 loop: CASSQAGARDTQYF. The CDR3 DNA is TGTGCCAGCAGCCAAGCGGGGGCTAGAGATACGCAGTATTTT.

The chain has TRBV4-3 and TRBJ2-1, with 12 bases fitting TRBD1. Germline V CDR1 and CDR2: LGHNA, YSLEER. Germline trimming cut 1 base from V and 7 bases from J; bases unmatched to any gene: 5. The CDR3 runs to 16 residues. Here the CDR3 DNA reads TGCGCCAGCAGCCAAGCCGGGACAGGGGGCTGGAATGAGCAGTTCTTC. As protein: CASSQAGTGGWNEQFF.

The V call is TRBV29-1, the J call TRBJ1-2; no definite D call. The CDR3 totals 16 residues. Germline-derived CDR1 and CDR2 are SQVTM and ANQGSEA. V was clipped by 1 base and J by 6 bases, with 21 bases between them. CDR3 nucleotide sequence: TGCAGCGTTGAAGCGGTAGGGAGTACACTACCCCATGGCTACACCTTC. This gives the protein CSVEAVGSTLPHGYTF.

This clone appeared a few times. The genes are TRBV19 and TRBJ1-2, with TRBD1 matching 8 bases. Germline loops: CDR1 LNHDA, CDR2 SQIVND (reference sequence). The CDR3 is made up of 14 amino acids. J was trimmed by 4 bases and V by 7 bases; bases with no gene match: 8. Here the CDR3 reads CASTPQGVAYGYTF. The CDR3 DNA reads as TGTGCCAGTACCCCACAGGGGGTGGCCTATGGCTACACCTTC.

This clone showed up just a few times. V usage is TRBV19 and J usage is TRBJ1-6; no reliable D call. Trimming shortened V by 6 bases and J by 8 bases, and 11 bases separated the two germline ends. CDR3 length: 13 amino acids. CDR1 and CDR2 from the germline V gene are LNHDA and SQIVND (reference sequence). The CDR3 sequence: CASSFPGDSPLHF. The CDR3 DNA is TGTGCCAGTAGCTTCCCTGGGGATTCACCCCTCCACTTT.

This clone appeared a few times. The rearrangement links TRBV7-9 to TRBJ2-7, with D perhaps matching TRBD2 (6 bases). V lost 6 bases and J 0 bases, leaving 9 bases between the germline ends. The CDR3 has 13 amino acids. The germline V gene encodes CDR1 SEHNR and CDR2 FQNEAQ (reference sequence). The DNA for the CDR3 is TGTGCCAGCAGTTGGGACTTCTCCTACGAGCAGTACTTC. Its protein product is CASSWDFSYEQYF. The full variable domain, rest sourced from reference TRBV7-9 and TRBJ2-7, is DTGVSQNPRHKITKRGQNVTFRCDPISEHNRLYWYRQTLGQGPEFLTYFQNEAQLEKSRLLSDRFSAERPKGSFSTLEIQRTEQGDSAMYLCASSWDFSYEQYFGPGTRLTVT.

CDR3 nucleotides: TGCGCCAGCAGTGGGCCGACAGGGAATGGCTACACCTTC. It codes for CASSGPTGNGYTF. V is TRBV10-1 and J is TRBJ1-2; 7 bases are a match to TRBD1. Germline CDR1 reads WNHNN; CDR2 reads SYGVQD (reference sequence). Trimming removed 4 bases from V and 6 bases from J; junction bases left unmatched: 5. The CDR3 sequence is 13 residues long.

This clone came up a few times. The chain links TRBV14 to TRBJ1-6; 8 bases are a match to TRBD1. The CDR3 consists of 17 residues. The V and J ends lost 6 bases and 6 bases, in that order; junction bases with no gene match: 13. Germline V lookup: CDR1 SGHDN, CDR2 FVKESK. The CDR3 sequence: CASRRASGGLGNSPLHF. The CDR3 region has the DNA TGTGCCAGCAGACGAGCATCAGGGGGCTTGGGTAATTCACCCCTCCACTTT.

The chain carries TRBV7-7 and TRBJ2-5; TRBD1 agrees at 7 bases. The germline V gene has CDR1 SSHAT and CDR2 FNYEAQ (reference sequence). V lost 4 bases and J lost 7; bases outside the gene matches: 9. The CDR3 consists of 14 residues. CDR3 amino acids: CASSSGQAAGTQYF. The CDR3, as DNA: TGTGCCAGCAGCTCAGGACAGGCGGCTGGGACCCAGTACTTC.

The rearrangement joins TRBV6-6 to TRBJ1-1; D is undetermined. The CDR3 has 15 residues. In germline, CDR1 is MNHNY, CDR2 SVGAGI (reference sequence). Trimming left V 0 bases short and J 2 bases short, with 10 bases between. This CDR3 reads CASSYSMEVNTEAFF. The CDR3, as DNA: TGTGCCAGCAGTTACTCGATGGAGGTAAACACTGAAGCTTTCTTT.

The V gene is TRBV14, the J gene TRBJ1-3; no clear D gene. The CDR3 covers 16 residues. Trimming shortened V by 0 bases and J by 1 base, and 10 bases separated the two germline ends. Germline V gene sequence: CDR1 SGHDN, CDR2 FVKESK. The CDR3 DNA reads TGTGCCAGCAGCCAAGATTCGGGTTTATCTGGAAACACCATATATTTT. This translates into CASSQDSGLSGNTIYF. Drawing the rest from reference TRBV14 and TRBJ1-3, the complete variable domain is EAGVTQFPSHSVIEKGQTVTLRCDPISGHDNLYWYRRVMGKEIKFLLHFVKESKQDESGMPNNRFLAERTGGTYSTLKVQPAELEDSGVYFCASSQDSGLSGNTIYFGEGSWLTVV.

The V call is TRBV19, the J call TRBJ2-1; D gene ambiguous. The V gene's germline CDR1 is LNHDA and CDR2 SQIVND (reference sequence). Trimming stripped 8 bases from V and 5 bases from J, with 7 bases between. This CDR3 has 11 residues. CDR3 nucleotide sequence: TGTGCCAGTCGACTTGACAATGAGCAGTTCTTC. Encoded protein: CASRLDNEQFF.

This clone was seen only a few times. The CDR3 DNA follows: TGCAGCGTATCGGGACTAGCGGCTCACGAGCAGTACTTC. Encoded protein: CSVSGLAAHEQYF. V and J are TRBV29-1 and TRBJ2-7; 11 nucleotides agree with TRBD2. The CDR3 totals 13 residues. V was clipped by 6 bases and J by 5 bases; unmatched bases: 6. CDR1 is SQVTM, CDR2 ANQGSEA, per germline.

The V and J genes are TRBV29-1 and TRBJ2-7, with TRBD1 matching over 9 bases. The germline gives CDR1 SQVTM, CDR2 ANQGSEA. The length of the CDR3 is 13 residues. Trimming at V came to 4 bases and at J to 6 bases, leaving 7 bases not matched to a gene. Written as DNA, the CDR3 is TGCAGCGTTGCCGGGACAGGGTCTTTCGAGCAGTACTTC. Residues: CSVAGTGSFEQYF.

The chain links TRBV6-6 to TRBJ1-6; the D is unclear. V was pared by 2 bases and J by 11 bases, with 10 bases between. The germline CDR1 and CDR2 sequences are MNHNY and SVGAGI (reference sequence). The CDR3 is 13 amino acids. The DNA for the CDR3 is TGTGCCAGCAGTTACGAAGCCTCGGCACCCCTCCACTTT. This sequence encodes CASSYEASAPLHF.

This clone has just a few counts. The genes are TRBV19 and TRBJ1-1; D gene ambiguous. Per germline, CDR1 LNHDA and CDR2 SQIVND (reference sequence). Trimming removed 3 bases from V and 2 bases from J, with 13 bases in between. The CDR3 runs to 15 residues. Here the CDR3 reads CASSIPRQLNTEAFF. As DNA, the CDR3 is TGTGCCAGTAGTATCCCGAGACAACTAAACACTGAAGCTTTCTTT.

The chain links TRBV13 to TRBJ1-4, with D possibly matching TRBD1 (6 bases). The CDR3 extends over 13 amino acids. Germline loops: CDR1 PRHDT, CDR2 FYEKMQ (reference sequence). Trimming cost V 2 bases and J 8 bases, with 9 bases left between them. This CDR3 reads CASSLTGSEKLFF. The CDR3 bases are TGTGCCAGCAGCTTAACAGGGAGCGAAAAACTGTTTTTT. Variable domain in full (rest from reference TRBV13 and TRBJ1-4): AAGVIQSPRHLIKEKRETATLKCYPIPRHDTVYWYQQGPGQDPQFLISFYEKMQSDKGSIPDRFSAQQFSDYHSELNMSSLELGDSALYFCASSLTGSEKLFFGSGTQLSVL.

This clone was seen more than once but under ten times. The V gene is TRBV15, the J gene TRBJ2-5; 8 nucleotides align to TRBD1. Matching the DNA end better, TRBJ2-7 makes the J call doubtful. Germline V lookup: CDR1 LNHNV, CDR2 YYDKDF (reference sequence). CDR3 size: 12 residues. CDR3: CASGQGQSEQYF. The CDR3 DNA reads as TGTGCCAGTGGACAGGGTCAGTCCGAGCAGTACTTC.

This chain uses TRBV15 with TRBJ1-6; possible D gene TRBD1, 5 bases. The V end lost 1 base, the J end lost 7 bases, and 11 bases lay between the germline ends. The CDR3 is made up of 15 amino acids. CDR1 is LNHNV, CDR2 YYDKDF, per germline (reference sequence). The chain's CDR3 is CATSRGGTENSPLHF. The CDR3 bases are TGTGCCACCAGCAGAGGTGGGACTGAGAATTCACCCCTCCACTTT.